This TCR beta chain emerged from a study of CD8 T cells in Susac syndrome. Study in general: Among the Susac syndrome patients sequenced, 5 or 6 had active disease and roughly eight were in remission. General study findings and limits: The CD4+ T cell repertoires in Susac syndrome did not show any clonal expansion.

RNA amounts of about 0.5 to 1 ug underwent reverse transcription with random hexamers. immunoSEQ multiplex PCR amplified TCR beta CDR3 across 54 Vbeta, 13 Jbeta. TCRdb re-derived calls from the immunoSEQ multiplex PCR reads in MiXCR, one entry per CDR3 protein. The data show under 200,000 distinct CDR3 sequences, with 85% to 95% seen just once and 0.1% to 0.12% held by the top ten. TEMRA cells underwent FACS enrichment and CD8+ and CD4+ T cells underwent negative isolation. In germline, CDR1 is SQVTM, CDR2 ANQGSEA. The germline V and J ends were trimmed by 7 bases and 2 bases, with 11 bases remaining between them. The CDR3 has 12 amino acids. A note on this clonotype: What it binds is not known.

The chain employs TRBV29-1 and TRBJ1-2, with D tentatively TRBD1 (6 bases). The source is a human donor with Susac syndrome. Sample: CD4+ T cells from PBMCs. CDR3 DNA: TGCAGCGGTCGGGGACAAAACTATGGCTACACCTTC. Amino acid sequence: CSGRGQNYGYTF.